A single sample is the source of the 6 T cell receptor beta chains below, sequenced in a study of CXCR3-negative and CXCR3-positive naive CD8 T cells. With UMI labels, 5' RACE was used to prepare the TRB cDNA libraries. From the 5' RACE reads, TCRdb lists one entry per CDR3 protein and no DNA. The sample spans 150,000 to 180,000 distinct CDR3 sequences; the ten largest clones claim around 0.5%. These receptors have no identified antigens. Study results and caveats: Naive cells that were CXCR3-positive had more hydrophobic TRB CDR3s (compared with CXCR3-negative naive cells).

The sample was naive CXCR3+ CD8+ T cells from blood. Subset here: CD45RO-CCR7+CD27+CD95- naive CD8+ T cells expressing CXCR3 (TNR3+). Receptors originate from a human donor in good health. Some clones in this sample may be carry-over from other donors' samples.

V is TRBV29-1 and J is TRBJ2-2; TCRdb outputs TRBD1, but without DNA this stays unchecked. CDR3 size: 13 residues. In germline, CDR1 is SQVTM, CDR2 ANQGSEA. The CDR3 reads CSAPAPGTGELFF.

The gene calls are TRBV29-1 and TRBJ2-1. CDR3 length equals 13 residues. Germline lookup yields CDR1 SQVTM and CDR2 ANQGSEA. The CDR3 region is CSVEDPKYNEQFF.

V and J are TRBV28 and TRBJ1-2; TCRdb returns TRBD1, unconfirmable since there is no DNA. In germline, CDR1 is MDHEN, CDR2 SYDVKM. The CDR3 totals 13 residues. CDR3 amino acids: CASSQGTVYGYTF.

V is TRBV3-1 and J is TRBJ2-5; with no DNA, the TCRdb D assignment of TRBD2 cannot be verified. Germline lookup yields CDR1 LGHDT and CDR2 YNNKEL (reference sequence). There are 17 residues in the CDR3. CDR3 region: CASSHRLAGGPGETQYF.

The CDR3 loop reads CASSFGGGNDEQFF. The chain carries TRBV11-2 and TRBJ2-1; TCRdb names TRBD2, which stays unverified in the absence of DNA. CDR1 and CDR2 (germline): SGHAT, FQNNGV. The CDR3 contains 14 residues.

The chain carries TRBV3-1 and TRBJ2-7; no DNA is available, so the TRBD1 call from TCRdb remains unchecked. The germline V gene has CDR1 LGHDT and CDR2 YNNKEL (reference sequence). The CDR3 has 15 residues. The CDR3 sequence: CASSVPGQGVHEQYF.